This T cell receptor (beta chain) was obtained from a study of CD8+ T cells in alopecia areata. The study's findings and limits: Resident alphabeta T cells of normal skin are also sequenced in scalp samples. While tofacitinib was given, many expanded lesional clones persisted in scalp and blood. Tofacitinib delivered significant drops in scalp clonality and in expanded CD8+ clones among the top 100.

The junction had 8 bases not matched to a gene; V was cut back by 5 bases and J by 2 bases. The germline V gene has CDR1 SGHTA and CDR2 FQGTGA. The CDR3 length is 16 residues. Treatment here: oral pan-JAK inhibitor, 5-10 mg twice daily. Once RNA had been extracted, it was reverse transcribed into cDNA to act as the sequencing template. Data came from immunoSEQ multiplex PCR; TCRdb stores just in-frame clones and leaves some out. This table has around 120,000 clones, about 50% appearing once. Concerning this clone: Its matching antigen is unknown.

The clonotype was recovered from a human donor with alopecia areata. The V call is TRBV7-3, the J call TRBJ2-3, with 9 bases aligning to TRBD2. The sample here was CD4+ T cells sorted from blood, taken at week 4, from a patient treated with tofacitinib. The DNA for the CDR3 is TGTGCCAGCAGCCCCTCTAGCGGGATTCTCACAGATACGCAGTATTTT. Encoded protein: CASSPSSGILTDTQYF.